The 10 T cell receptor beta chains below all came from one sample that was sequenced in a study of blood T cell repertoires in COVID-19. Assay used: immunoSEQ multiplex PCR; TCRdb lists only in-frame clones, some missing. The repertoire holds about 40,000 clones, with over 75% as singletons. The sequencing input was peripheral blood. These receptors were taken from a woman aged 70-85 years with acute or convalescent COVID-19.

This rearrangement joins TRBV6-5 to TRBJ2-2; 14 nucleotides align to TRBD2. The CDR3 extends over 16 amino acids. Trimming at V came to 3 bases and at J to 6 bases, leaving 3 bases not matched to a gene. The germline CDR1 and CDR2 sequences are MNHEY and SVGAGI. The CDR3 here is CASSYWGLAGAGELFF. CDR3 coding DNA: TGTGCCAGCAGTTATTGGGGACTAGCGGGAGCCGGGGAGCTGTTTTTT.

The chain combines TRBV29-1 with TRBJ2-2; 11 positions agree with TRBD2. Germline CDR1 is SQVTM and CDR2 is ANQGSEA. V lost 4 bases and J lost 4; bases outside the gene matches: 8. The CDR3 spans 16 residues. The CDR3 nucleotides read TGCAGCGTTGGACTAGCGGGAATCTCGGGCACCGGGGAGCTGTTTTTT. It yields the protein CSVGLAGISGTGELFF.

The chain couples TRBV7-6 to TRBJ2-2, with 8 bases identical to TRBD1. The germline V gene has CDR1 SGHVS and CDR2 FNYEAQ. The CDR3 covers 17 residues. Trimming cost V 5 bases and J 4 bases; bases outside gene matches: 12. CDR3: CASSKRGQGPGTGELFF. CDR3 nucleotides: TGTGCCAGCAGCAAAAGAGGACAGGGCCCGGGCACCGGGGAGCTGTTTTTT.

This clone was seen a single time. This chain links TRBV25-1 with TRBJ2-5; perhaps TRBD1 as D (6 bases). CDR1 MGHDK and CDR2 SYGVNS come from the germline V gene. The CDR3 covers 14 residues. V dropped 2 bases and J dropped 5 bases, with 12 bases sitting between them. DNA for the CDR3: TGTGCCAGCAGTGAACGTCGGGACATGGAGACCCAGTACTTC. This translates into CASSERRDMETQYF.

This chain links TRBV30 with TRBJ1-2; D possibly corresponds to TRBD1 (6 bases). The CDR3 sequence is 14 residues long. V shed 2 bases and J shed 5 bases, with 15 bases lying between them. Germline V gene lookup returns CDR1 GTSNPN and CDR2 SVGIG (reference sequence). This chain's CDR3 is CAWSPSGVGYGYTF. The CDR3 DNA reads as TGTGCCTGGAGTCCTTCAGGGGTAGGGTATGGCTACACCTTC.

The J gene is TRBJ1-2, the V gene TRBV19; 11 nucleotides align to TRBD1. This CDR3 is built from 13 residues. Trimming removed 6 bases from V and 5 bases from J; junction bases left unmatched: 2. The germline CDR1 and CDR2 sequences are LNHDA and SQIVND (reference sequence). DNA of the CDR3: TGTGCCAGTAGGGGACAGGGGGGATATGGCTACACCTTC. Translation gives CASRGQGGYGYTF.

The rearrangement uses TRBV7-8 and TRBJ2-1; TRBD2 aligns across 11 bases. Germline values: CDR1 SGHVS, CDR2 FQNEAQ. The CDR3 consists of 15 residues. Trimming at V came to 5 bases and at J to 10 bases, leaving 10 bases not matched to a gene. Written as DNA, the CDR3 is TGTGCCAGCAGCGAGACCGGGACTAGCGGTGGGGAGCAGTTCTTC. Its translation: CASSETGTSGGEQFF.

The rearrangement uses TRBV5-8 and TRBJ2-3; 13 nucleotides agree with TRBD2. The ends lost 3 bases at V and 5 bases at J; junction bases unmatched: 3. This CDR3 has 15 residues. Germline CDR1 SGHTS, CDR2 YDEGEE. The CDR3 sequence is CASSSGLAGIDTQYF. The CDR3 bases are TGTGCCAGCAGCTCGGGACTAGCGGGAATAGATACGCAGTATTTT.

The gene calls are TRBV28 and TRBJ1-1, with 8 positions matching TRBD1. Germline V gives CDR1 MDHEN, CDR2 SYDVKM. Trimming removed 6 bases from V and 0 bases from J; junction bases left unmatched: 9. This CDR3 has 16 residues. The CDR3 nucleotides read TGTGCCAGCAGGACGCCGGGACAGGCCCTGAACACTGAAGCTTTCTTT. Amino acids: CASRTPGQALNTEAFF.

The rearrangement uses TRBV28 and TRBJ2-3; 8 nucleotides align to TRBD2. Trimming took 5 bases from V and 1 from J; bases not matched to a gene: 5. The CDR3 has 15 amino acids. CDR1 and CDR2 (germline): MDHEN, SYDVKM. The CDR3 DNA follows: TGTGCCAGCAGTCTTCTGACTAGCGGCACAGATACGCAGTATTTT. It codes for CASSLLTSGTDTQYF.